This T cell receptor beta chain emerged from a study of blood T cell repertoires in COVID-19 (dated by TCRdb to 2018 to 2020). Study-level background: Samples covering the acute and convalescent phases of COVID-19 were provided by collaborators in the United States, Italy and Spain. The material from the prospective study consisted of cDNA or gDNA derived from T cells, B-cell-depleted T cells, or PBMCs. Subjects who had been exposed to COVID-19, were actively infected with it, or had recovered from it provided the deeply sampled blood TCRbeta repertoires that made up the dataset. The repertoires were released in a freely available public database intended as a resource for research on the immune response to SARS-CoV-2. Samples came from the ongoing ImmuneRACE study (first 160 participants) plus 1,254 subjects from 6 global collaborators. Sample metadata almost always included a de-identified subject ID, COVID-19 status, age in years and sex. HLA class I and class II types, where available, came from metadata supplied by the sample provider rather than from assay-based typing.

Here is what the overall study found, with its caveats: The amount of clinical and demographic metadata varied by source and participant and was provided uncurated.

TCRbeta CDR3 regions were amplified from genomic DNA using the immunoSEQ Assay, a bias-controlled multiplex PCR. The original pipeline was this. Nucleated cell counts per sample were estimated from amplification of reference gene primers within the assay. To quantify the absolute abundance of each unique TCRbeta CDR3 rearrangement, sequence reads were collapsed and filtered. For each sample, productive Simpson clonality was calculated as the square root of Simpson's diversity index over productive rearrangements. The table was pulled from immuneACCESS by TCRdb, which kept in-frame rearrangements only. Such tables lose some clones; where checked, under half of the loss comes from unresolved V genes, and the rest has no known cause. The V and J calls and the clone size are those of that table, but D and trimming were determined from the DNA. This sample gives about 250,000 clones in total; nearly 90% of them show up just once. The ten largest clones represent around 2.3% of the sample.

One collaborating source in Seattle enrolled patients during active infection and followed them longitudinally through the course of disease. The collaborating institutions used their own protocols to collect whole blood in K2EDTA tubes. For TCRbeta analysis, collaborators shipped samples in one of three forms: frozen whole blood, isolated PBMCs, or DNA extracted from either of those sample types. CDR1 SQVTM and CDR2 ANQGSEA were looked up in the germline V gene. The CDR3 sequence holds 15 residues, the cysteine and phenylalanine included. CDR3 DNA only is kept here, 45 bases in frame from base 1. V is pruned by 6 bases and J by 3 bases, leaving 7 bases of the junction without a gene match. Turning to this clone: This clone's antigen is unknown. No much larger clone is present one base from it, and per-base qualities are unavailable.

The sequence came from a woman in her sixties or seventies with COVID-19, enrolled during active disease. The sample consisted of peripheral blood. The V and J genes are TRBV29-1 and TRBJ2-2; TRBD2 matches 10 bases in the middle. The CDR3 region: CSVPSGGAYTGELFF. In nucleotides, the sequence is TGCAGCGTCCCCAGCGGGGGGGCGTACACCGGGGAGCTGTTTTTT.